These 2 T cell receptor beta chains were sequenced from one sample in a study of shared clonotypes between healthy human individuals. Data came from immunoSEQ multiplex PCR; TCRdb stores just in-frame clones and leaves some out. The repertoire holds 450,000 to 600,000 clones, 65% to 80% seen once, with 10% to 15% in the top ten. What was sequenced was PBMCs. The source is a woman aged 40-49 years in good health. Some clones in this sample may be carry-over from other donors' samples.

This clone was seen a few times. The V and J genes are TRBV5-1 and TRBJ2-5; 7 bases map to TRBD1. The CDR3 extends over 14 amino acids. With 4 bases clipped from V and 2 bases from J, the junction kept 5 bases outside the gene matches. The germline gives CDR1 SGHRS, CDR2 YFSETQ. The CDR3 loop is CASSRTGVQETQYF. For the CDR3, the DNA is TGCGCCAGCAGCAGAACAGGGGTTCAAGAGACCCAGTACTTC.

The chain uses TRBV29-1 and TRBJ2-7; D gene ambiguous. This CDR3 has 16 residues. Germline V gene lookup returns CDR1 SQVTM and CDR2 ANQGSEA. V was shortened by 1 base and J by 4 bases, with 20 bases between the two germline ends. The CDR3 is CSVEGARAASVYEQYF. The DNA of the CDR3 is TGCAGCGTTGAAGGGGCTAGGGCCGCCTCAGTTTACGAGCAGTACTTC.